This TCR beta chain was retrieved from a study of OX40 agonist ivuxolimab in advanced cancers. Overall study context: Given to patients was ivuxolimab, an agonistic anti-OX40 (CD134) antibody. At doses from 0.01 to 10 mg/kg, patients were given intravenous ivuxolimab every 2 weeks. The dose-escalation cohort was around 83% male, with a mean age of around 60 years, ranging roughly 23 to 79. Findings of the study overall: At doses 0.1 to 3.0 mg/kg, CD4+ and CD8+ clones expanded.

Method: immunoSEQ multiplex PCR; TCRdb's copy keeps in-frame clones and lacks some. The sample includes nearly 95,000 clones, 85% to 95% of them seen just once. As to this clone: The antigen is undetermined.

The specimen was CD4+ or CD8+ T cells sorted from blood, collected in a trial of the OX40 agonist ivuxolimab. The TCR comes from an adult with an advanced solid tumor such as melanoma, head and neck, liver or kidney cancer.

CDR3 sequence: CASSLRPWLVSYNEQFF. CDR3 sequence (DNA): TGTGCCAGCAGTTTACGCCCCTGGCTTGTCTCCTACAATGAGCAGTTCTTC. The chain carries TRBV27 and TRBJ2-1, with no clear D. Germline lookup yields CDR1 MNHEY and CDR2 SMNVEV (reference sequence). Trimming shortened V by 2 bases and J by 0 bases, and 14 bases separated the two germline ends. The CDR3 spans 17 residues.